Below, 19 T cell receptor beta chains from the same sample are listed, as sequenced in a study of human T cells and chemical hapten exposure. Described time point: patch test 1, 2 weeks after DPC sensitization. Stated treatment: therapeutic diphenylcyclopropenone sensitization with weekly scalp DPC. TCRdb itself ran the RACE reads through MiXCR, one entry per CDR3 protein. The sample yields around 120,000 distinct CDR3 sequences, approximately 13% seen once. The sample here was whole blood, taken in connection with sensitization to the hapten diphenylcyclopropenone (DPC). The receptor set was obtained from a man aged 18 to 35 with alopecia areata. Some clones in this sample may be carry-over from other donors' samples.

This clonotype was observed a few times. The chain joins TRBV7-2 to TRBJ1-5; D is unresolved. V was pared by 5 bases and J by 7 bases, with 12 bases between. The CDR3 covers 13 residues. Germline V gives CDR1 SGHTA, CDR2 FQGNSA. CDR3 sequence: CASSPTREQPQHF. CDR3 in DNA: TGTGCCAGCAGCCCCACCCGGGAACAGCCCCAGCATTTT.

Here the CDR3 DNA reads TGTGCCAGCAACCAGCTAGCGGGGGGCACCGGGGAGCTGTTTTTT. It specifies CASNQLAGGTGELFF. The chain uses TRBV7-9 and TRBJ2-2, with 11 bases identical to TRBD2. Germline lookup yields CDR1 SEHNR and CDR2 FQNEAQ (reference sequence). The ends lost 7 bases at V and 4 bases at J; junction bases unmatched: 5. The CDR3 has 15 residues.

Details on this clonotype: It may be a read error: a sequence one base away is much more abundant. The CDR3 end shows no conserved phenylalanine or tryptophan, and so a read error is likely. The chain couples TRBV7-3 to TRBJ2-2; 7 positions agree with TRBD1. The CDR3 is made up of 15 amino acids. Looked up from germline, CDR1 is SGHTA and CDR2 is FQGTGA. The junction had 3 bases not matched to a gene; V was cut back by 5 bases and J by 0 bases. DNA for the CDR3: TGTGCCAGCAGCCCGACAGGGACGAACACCGGGGAGCTGTTTCTT. It specifies CASSPTGTNTGELFL.

V gene TRBV5-1 combines with J gene TRBJ1-6; no clear D gene. V was shortened by 7 bases and J by 9 bases, with 20 bases between the two germline ends. Germline CDR1 is SGHRS and CDR2 is YFSETQ. This CDR3 is 15 amino acids long. CDR3 in DNA: TGCGCCAGCTCTCCTTTCCTAACCGGCGGTTCACCCCTCCACTTT. Amino acids: CASSPFLTGGSPLHF.

This clonotype was counted only a few times. The genes are TRBV20-1 and TRBJ2-1; 10 nucleotides line up with TRBD1. Germline V gene lookup returns CDR1 DFQATT and CDR2 SNEGSKA (reference sequence). The CDR3 has 16 amino acids. Trimming cost V 0 bases and J 3 bases; bases outside gene matches: 5. The CDR3 here is CSARDPDRGLYNEQFF. CDR3 DNA: TGCAGTGCTAGAGACCCCGACAGGGGGCTCTACAATGAGCAGTTCTTC.

The rearrangement uses TRBV18 and TRBJ1-1; D remains unclear. This CDR3 contains 12 residues. Germline values: CDR1 KGHSH, CDR2 LQKENI. V lost 4 bases, J lost 4 bases, and 7 bases lay in between. CDR3 sequence reads: CASSRQSTEAFF. The CDR3 nucleotides are TGTGCCAGCTCACGGCAGAGCACTGAAGCTTTCTTT.

There are many counts of this clonotype. The V call is TRBV12-3 or TRBV12-4, the J call TRBJ2-3; D uncertain. The CDR3 runs 13 residues. V lost 5 bases to trimming and J lost 6 bases, with 12 bases between them. CDR3 loop: CASSPAYWDTQYF. For the CDR3, the DNA is TGTGCCAGCAGTCCCGCCTATTGGGATACGCAGTATTTT.

In its sample, this clonotype was seen a few times. The V call is TRBV18, the J call TRBJ1-1; D gene ambiguous. V was trimmed by 3 bases and J by 7 bases, leaving 12 bases between them. This CDR3 has 13 residues. Germline CDR1 reads KGHSH; CDR2 reads LQKENI. The CDR3 region is CASSPGIPGEAFF. The CDR3 DNA reads as TGTGCCAGCTCACCCGGAATCCCTGGTGAAGCTTTCTTT.

This clonotype has a count of ten or more. DNA of the CDR3: TGTGCCAGCAGCCCAAACAGGGATCAGCCCCAGCATTTT. Encoded protein: CASSPNRDQPQHF. The gene calls are TRBV6-2 or TRBV6-3 and TRBJ1-5, with D possibly matching TRBD1 (6 bases). Germline V gene lookup returns CDR1 MNHEY and CDR2 SVGEGT. Trimming removed 6 bases from V and 5 bases from J, with 11 bases in between. The CDR3 runs to 13 residues.

This clonotype was seen many times. The chain is built from TRBV7-2 and TRBJ1-5; tentatively, D is TRBD1 (5 bases). CDR3 length: 15 residues. V was shortened by 1 base and J by 5 bases, with 12 bases between the two germline ends. CDR1 SGHTA and CDR2 FQGNSA come from the germline V gene. The CDR3 nucleotides read TGTGCCAGCAGCTTAGAACCAGGGAGTGATCAGCCCCAGCATTTT. Translated: CASSLEPGSDQPQHF.

The V gene is TRBV5-1, the J gene TRBJ1-3, with D unclear. CDR3 size: 16 residues. CDR1 SGHRS and CDR2 YFSETQ come from the germline V gene. V was clipped by 0 bases and J by 1 base, with 11 bases between them. The DNA for the CDR3 is TGCGCCAGCAGCTTGGGACGCCCCGCATCTGGAAACACCATATATTTT. Its protein product is CASSLGRPASGNTIYF.

This clonotype was picked up a small number of times. The CDR3 nucleotides are TGTGCCAGCAGCTCCCTCACCCATACAGGGGGAGAGACCCAGTACTTC. As protein: CASSSLTHTGGETQYF. This sequence joins TRBV5-5 and TRBJ2-5, with TRBD1 identical over 8 bases. After removal of 3 bases from V and 4 bases from J, the junction contained 11 bases not matched to a gene. The germline gives CDR1 SGHKS, CDR2 YYEKEE (reference sequence). The CDR3 runs 16 residues.

The chain joins TRBV20-1 to TRBJ2-7; D call uncertain. The CDR3 length is 13 residues. Trimming shortened V by 0 bases and J by 4 bases, and 10 bases separated the two germline ends. The germline gives CDR1 DFQATT, CDR2 SNEGSKA (reference sequence). The CDR3 coding sequence is TGCAGTGCTAGAGATTCACTTCGGTACGAGCAGTACTTC. It encodes CSARDSLRYEQYF.

This clonotype was detected a few times. This chain connects TRBV7-2 to TRBJ2-3; 10 nucleotides line up with TRBD2. Per the germline V gene, CDR1 is SGHTA and CDR2 is FQGNSA. The CDR3 has 16 residues. The trim removed 4 bases at V and 3 bases at J, leaving 7 bases unmatched. Here the CDR3 DNA reads TGTGCCAGCAGCTACTGGAGCGGGGGGGTTACAGATACGCAGTATTTT. It is translated as CASSYWSGGVTDTQYF.

In its sample, this clonotype was seen many times. The chain uses TRBV7-7 and TRBJ1-6; 7 bases line up with TRBD1. After removal of 3 bases from V and 10 bases from J, the junction contained 9 bases not matched to a gene. The CDR3 runs to 15 residues. In germline, CDR1 is SSHAT, CDR2 FNYEAQ (reference sequence). CDR3 in amino acids: CASSFEDRAPSPLHF. The CDR3 bases are TGTGCCAGCAGCTTCGAAGACAGGGCCCCGTCACCCCTCCACTTT.

This clonotype was observed a handful of times. The V and J genes are TRBV27 and TRBJ2-7; D gene uncertain. The CDR3 sequence is 15 residues long. V was trimmed by 5 bases and J by 4 bases, leaving 18 bases between them. Per the germline V gene, CDR1 is MNHEY and CDR2 is SMNVEV (reference sequence). The CDR3 reads CASSAYLSRQYEQYF. The CDR3 coding sequence is TGTGCCAGCAGTGCCTATCTCTCCAGGCAATACGAGCAGTACTTC.

This clonotype was observed a handful of times. The V call is TRBV6-5, the J call TRBJ1-4; the D is unclear. The germline CDR1 and CDR2 sequences are MNHEY and SVGAGI. Trimming cost V 0 bases and J 0 bases, with 11 bases left between them. This CDR3 region has 17 residues. The chain's CDR3 is CASSYSTSVATNEKLFF. In nucleotides, the CDR3 is TGTGCCAGCAGTTACTCTACGAGTGTCGCAACTAATGAAAAACTGTTTTTT.

This clonotype was seen more than once but under ten times. This chain joins TRBV10-3 and TRBJ1-1, with D perhaps matching TRBD1 (6 bases). V shed 6 bases and J shed 1 base, with 9 bases lying between them. Germline V gene sequence: CDR1 ENHRY, CDR2 SYGVKD. The CDR3 covers 13 residues. In nucleotides, the CDR3 is TGTGCCATCAGGGACAGAGAGAACACTGAAGCTTTCTTT. Translated, it gives CAIRDRENTEAFF.

The chain is built from TRBV18 and TRBJ2-7; tentatively, D is TRBD1 or TRBD2 (5 bases each). CDR3 length equals 13 residues. Germline V gives CDR1 KGHSH, CDR2 LQKENI. V was trimmed by 2 bases and J by 3 bases, leaving 8 bases between them. This chain's CDR3 is CASSPGTYYEQYV. Written as DNA, the CDR3 is TGTGCCAGCTCACCAGGGACGTACTACGAGCAGTACGTC.